Below are 23 T cell receptor beta chains sequenced from a single sample in a study of Graves' ophthalmopathy and Graves' hyperthyroidism. Amplification of the TCR beta CDR3 regions used RNA transcripts (as template). HTBI primers served in a first-round RT-PCR, which a second-round multiplex PCR followed. In TCRdb, the multiplex PCR reads were re-called with MiXCR into one record per CDR3 protein. The sample comprises roughly 700,000 distinct CDR3 sequences, approximately 40% of which are singletons, and approximately 43% rests with the top ten. Sample: peripheral blood. The receptors come from an adult man with Graves' ophthalmopathy.

V usage is TRBV5-4 and J usage is TRBJ1-2, with 7 bases matching TRBD1. CDR1 is SGHNT and CDR2 is YYREEE in the germline V gene (reference sequence). Unmatched junction bases numbered 4, after V lost 0 bases and J lost 2 bases. This CDR3 spans 15 amino acids. CDR3 sequence: CASSLGQGQNYGYTF. In nucleotides, the CDR3 is TGTGCCAGCAGCTTGGGACAGGGCCAGAACTATGGCTACACCTTC.

V and J are TRBV20-1 and TRBJ2-7; D unresolved. V lost 0 bases and J lost 7, with 16 bases in between. This CDR3 has 14 residues. The V gene's germline CDR1 is DFQATT and CDR2 SNEGSKA (reference sequence). The CDR3 DNA follows: TGCAGTGCTAGAGACCCGACCGAAATAATAGAGCAGTACTTC. As protein: CSARDPTEIIEQYF.

The chain combines TRBV25-1 with TRBJ1-2, with D unresolved. The CDR3 has 13 amino acids. The V and J ends lost 5 bases and 0 bases respectively, with 7 bases between them. The V gene's germline CDR1 is MGHDK and CDR2 SYGVNS. This CDR3 is CASSWGANYGYTF. The CDR3 nucleotides read TGTGCCAGCAGTTGGGGAGCTAACTATGGCTACACCTTC.

This clonotype turned up a few times. V and J are TRBV7-2 and TRBJ1-4; D might be TRBD1 (6 bases). Germline assignment: CDR1 SGHTA and CDR2 FQGNSA. Trimming pared 3 bases from V and 8 bases from J, leaving 10 bases between. The length of the CDR3 is 13 residues. The CDR3 DNA reads TGTGCCAGCAGCTTCCTACAGGGAGAAAAACTGTTTTTT. Its protein is CASSFLQGEKLFF.

The chain links TRBV20-1 to TRBJ2-5, with 8 nucleotides matching TRBD2. The CDR3 covers 13 residues. V gave up 8 bases and J gave up 2 bases; unmatched junction bases: 7. Germline CDR1 is DFQATT and CDR2 is SNEGSKA (reference sequence). CDR3: CSPSAGGQETQYF. The CDR3 bases are TGCAGTCCATCGGCGGGGGGACAAGAGACCCAGTACTTC.

This clonotype occurred once. The chain joins TRBV11-3 to TRBJ2-2; D perhaps matches TRBD2 (6 bases). CDR3 length equals 20 residues. The germline CDR1 and CDR2 sequences are SGHNT and YENEEA. V was cut by 3 bases and J by 1 base, with 24 bases left in between. DNA for the CDR3: TGTGCCAGCAGCTTCCAACCGGGGGACCCCAGAGGGATGAACACCGGGGAGCTGTTTTTT. This translates into CASSFQPGDPRGMNTGELFF.

The genes are TRBV25-1 and TRBJ1-2; a possible D gene is TRBD1 (6 bases). The V and J ends lost 6 bases and 4 bases respectively, with 18 bases between them. The CDR3 is 15 residues long. CDR1 MGHDK and CDR2 SYGVNS come from the germline V gene. CDR3 loop: CASSQGEGEIYGYTF. CDR3 sequence (DNA): TGTGCCAGCAGCCAAGGGGAGGGGGAGATCTATGGCTACACCTTC.

This clonotype was seen a few times. V gene TRBV25-1 combines with J gene TRBJ2-2, with 12 bases fitting TRBD2. With 4 bases clipped from V and 1 base from J, the junction kept 10 bases outside the gene matches. The germline V gene has CDR1 MGHDK and CDR2 SYGVNS. The CDR3 extends over 19 amino acids. CDR3 sequence reads: CASSASSGGAWRNTGELFF. Written as DNA, the CDR3 is TGTGCCAGCAGTGCCTCTAGCGGGGGGGCCTGGCGGAACACCGGGGAGCTGTTTTTT.

About this clonotype itself: A much larger clone sits a single nucleotide away, making a read error possible. The conserved final phenylalanine or tryptophan is absent from the CDR3, which likely points to a read error. The rearrangement links TRBV12-3 or TRBV12-4 to TRBJ1-1; D remains ambiguous. CDR3 length: 15 amino acids. Trimming removed 5 bases at V and 2 bases at J, with 15 bases between. CDR3 nucleotides: TGTGCCAGCAGTCTGCCGTCGGACTTAAACACTGAAGCTTTCCTT. Protein product: CASSLPSDLNTEAFL.

On this clonotype itself: A much larger clone differs from this one at a single base, so this may be a read error. The chain uses TRBV10-3 and TRBJ1-1, with a possible D match to TRBD1 (6 bases). CDR1 is ENHRY, CDR2 SYGVKD, per germline. The CDR3 sequence is 12 residues long. The CDR3 loop is CASSYRDTGAFF. The CDR3 nucleotides are TGTGCCAGCAGTTACAGGGACACTGGAGCTTTCTTT.

The chain uses TRBV2 and TRBJ1-3; possibly TRBD1 for D (5 bases). The V and J ends lost 6 bases and 0 bases respectively, with 15 bases between them. This CDR3 has 16 residues. Germline assignment: CDR1 SNHLY and CDR2 FYNNEI. CDR3 protein: CASSSGRGPSGNTIYF. The CDR3 nucleotides read TGTGCCAGCAGCTCCGGAAGGGGTCCCTCTGGAAACACCATATATTTT.

V gene TRBV24-1 combines with J gene TRBJ2-7, with D perhaps matching TRBD1 (5 bases). V shed 9 bases and J shed 3 bases, with 14 bases lying between them. This CDR3 is built from 13 residues. From germline, CDR1 is KGHDR and CDR2 SFDVKD. CDR3 DNA sequence: TGTGCCACCGGGGCCACAGGCGGCTACGAGCAGTACTTC. Protein product: CATGATGGYEQYF.

This sequence joins TRBV29-1 and TRBJ2-5; 9 bases match TRBD1. The germline V gene encodes CDR1 SQVTM and CDR2 ANQGSEA. The junction had 10 bases not matched to a gene; V was cut back by 3 bases and J by 5 bases. The CDR3 extends over 15 amino acids. The CDR3 spells CSVELTGGAGETQYF. In DNA form, the CDR3 reads TGCAGCGTTGAGTTAACAGGGGGCGCCGGGGAGACCCAGTACTTC.

About this clonotype itself: A read error may be the cause here, since a much bigger clone is one base away. The chain has TRBV10-3 and TRBJ1-4; no clear D gene. Per germline, CDR1 ENHRY and CDR2 SYGVKD. The CDR3 is made up of 14 amino acids. The CDR3 loop reads CVTSPGASNEKLFF. CDR3 coding DNA: TGTGTCACTAGCCCAGGAGCATCTAATGAAAAACTGTTTTTT.

This clonotype was found many times. This chain joins TRBV7-2 and TRBJ2-6, with unresolved D. The CDR3 is 17 amino acids. Trimming took 5 bases from V and 3 from J, leaving 17 bases between them. CDR1 SGHTA and CDR2 FQGNSA come from the germline V gene. CDR3 protein: CASSVLAPSFGANVLTF. The CDR3 DNA sequence: TGTGCCAGCAGCGTATTGGCGCCCTCCTTTGGGGCCAACGTCCTGACTTTC. Variable domain in full (rest from reference TRBV7-2 and TRBJ2-6): GAGVSQSPSNKVTEKGKDVELRCDPISGHTALYWYRQSLGQGLEFLIYFQGNSAPDKSGLPSDRFSAERTGGSVSTLTIQRTQQEDSAVYLCASSVLAPSFGANVLTFGAGSRLTVL.

V is TRBV11-2 and J is TRBJ2-2, with 7 positions matching TRBD1. The CDR3 length is 16 residues. The germline CDR1 and CDR2 sequences are SGHAT and FQNNGV. The V segment lost 5 bases and the J segment 6 bases; nucleotides outside the gene matches: 12. Here the CDR3 DNA reads TGTGCCAGCAGCCGCAAGGGGGCAGGGGTATCCGGGGAGCTGTTTTTT. Translation gives CASSRKGAGVSGELFF.

The chain carries TRBV19 and TRBJ2-5; tentatively, D is TRBD1 or TRBD2 (5 bases each). V was clipped by 2 bases and J by 5 bases, with 9 bases between them. Germline CDR1 and CDR2: LNHDA and SQIVND (reference sequence). The CDR3 is 13 amino acids. The CDR3 DNA sequence: TGTGCCAGTAGTATAACCGGGGCTGAGACCCAGTACTTC. Its protein is CASSITGAETQYF.

The V gene is TRBV29-1, the J gene TRBJ1-2, with a possible D match to TRBD1 (6 bases). V lost 7 bases to trimming and J lost 0 bases, with 9 bases between them. CDR3 length equals 12 residues. Looked up from germline, CDR1 is SQVTM and CDR2 is ANQGSEA. CDR3 nucleotides: TGCAGCGGACAGGTGCCTAACTATGGCTACACCTTC. It yields the protein CSGQVPNYGYTF.

This clonotype is a singleton in its sample. The J gene is TRBJ2-2, the V gene TRBV25-1; TRBD2 matches at 10 bases. The CDR3 runs to 18 residues. CDR1 is MGHDK, CDR2 SYGVNS, per germline. V trimming: 6 bases; J trimming: 5 bases; junction bases outside the gene matches: 15. The CDR3 is CASSVAPPGSGGTGELFF. As DNA, the CDR3 is TGTGCCAGCAGCGTAGCCCCTCCGGGTAGCGGGGGGACCGGGGAGCTGTTTTTT.

This clonotype was seen more than once but under ten times. The chain employs TRBV28 and TRBJ2-7; 8 nucleotides agree with TRBD1. Germline lookup yields CDR1 MDHEN and CDR2 SYDVKM. Trimming at V came to 5 bases and at J to 6 bases, leaving 12 bases not matched to a gene. The CDR3 contains 15 residues. CDR3 sequence (DNA): TGTGCCAGCAGTCCACAGGGGGTCGCGCTATTCGAGCAGTACTTC. Its translation: CASSPQGVALFEQYF.

The chain joins TRBV20-1 to TRBJ1-1; D not certain. The CDR3 runs 12 residues. Germline values: CDR1 DFQATT, CDR2 SNEGSKA (reference sequence). The V end was cut by 6 bases, the J end by 1 base, with 9 bases between. The CDR3 spells CSATPSNTEAFF. The CDR3 nucleotides are TGCAGTGCAACCCCATCGAACACTGAAGCTTTCTTT.

The CDR3 here is CAWTRQAGANVLTF. CDR3 in DNA: TGTGCCTGGACCAGACAAGCCGGGGCCAACGTCCTGACTTTC. This chain connects TRBV7-9 to TRBJ2-6; D not certain. Germline assignment: CDR1 SEHNR and CDR2 FQNEAQ (reference sequence). The CDR3 runs 14 residues. V shed 11 bases and J shed 4 bases, with 15 bases lying between them.

A few counts support this clonotype. The chain joins TRBV19 to TRBJ1-5; no definite D call. The V gene's germline CDR1 is LNHDA and CDR2 SQIVND (reference sequence). This CDR3 has 14 amino acids. The V and J ends lost 6 bases and 0 bases respectively, with 9 bases between them. CDR3 nucleotide sequence: TGTGCCAGTAGGGCCCGATATAGCAATCAGCCCCAGCATTTT. Its translation: CASRARYSNQPQHF. Complete variable domain (other parts from reference TRBV19 and TRBJ1-5): DGGITQSPKYLFRKEGQNVTLSCEQNLNHDAMYWYRQDPGQGLRLIYYSQIVNDFQKGDIAEGYSVSREKKESFPLTVTSAQKNPTAFYLCASRARYSNQPQHFGDGTRLSIL.